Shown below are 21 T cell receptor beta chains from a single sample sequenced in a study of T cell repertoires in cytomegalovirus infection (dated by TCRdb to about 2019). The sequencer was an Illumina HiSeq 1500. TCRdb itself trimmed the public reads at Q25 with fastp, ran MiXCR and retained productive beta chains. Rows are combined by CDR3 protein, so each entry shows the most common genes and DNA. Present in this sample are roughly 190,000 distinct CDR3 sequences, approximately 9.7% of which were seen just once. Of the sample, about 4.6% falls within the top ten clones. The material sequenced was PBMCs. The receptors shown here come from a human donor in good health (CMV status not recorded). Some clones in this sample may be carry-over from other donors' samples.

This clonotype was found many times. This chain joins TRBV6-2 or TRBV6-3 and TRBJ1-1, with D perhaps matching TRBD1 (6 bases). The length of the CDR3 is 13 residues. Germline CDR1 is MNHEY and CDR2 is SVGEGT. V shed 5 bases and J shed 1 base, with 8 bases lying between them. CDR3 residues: CASSATGNTEAFF. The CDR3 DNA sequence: TGTGCCAGCAGTGCGACAGGGAACACTGAAGCTTTCTTT.

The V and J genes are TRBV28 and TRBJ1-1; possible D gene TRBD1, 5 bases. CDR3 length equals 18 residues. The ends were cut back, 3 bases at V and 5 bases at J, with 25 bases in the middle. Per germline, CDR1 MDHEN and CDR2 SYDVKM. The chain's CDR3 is CASSLKVGVGGGGTEAFF. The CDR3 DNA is TGTGCCAGCAGTTTGAAAGTCGGAGTGGGGGGTGGCGGGACTGAAGCTTTCTTT.

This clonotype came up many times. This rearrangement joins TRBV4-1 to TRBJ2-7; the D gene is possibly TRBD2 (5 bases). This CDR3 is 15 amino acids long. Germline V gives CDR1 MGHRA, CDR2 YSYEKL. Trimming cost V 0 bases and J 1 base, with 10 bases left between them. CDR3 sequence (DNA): TGCGCCAGCAGCCAAGAGGCGAGGGATTCCTACGAGCAGTACTTC. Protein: CASSQEARDSYEQYF.

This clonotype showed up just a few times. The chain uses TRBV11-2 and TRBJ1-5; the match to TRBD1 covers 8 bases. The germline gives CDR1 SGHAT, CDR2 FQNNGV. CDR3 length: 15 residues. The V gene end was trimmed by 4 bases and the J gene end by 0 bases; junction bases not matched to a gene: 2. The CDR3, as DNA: TGTGCCAGCAGCTCGGGGACAGGTAGCAATCAGCCCCAGCATTTT. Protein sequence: CASSSGTGSNQPQHF.

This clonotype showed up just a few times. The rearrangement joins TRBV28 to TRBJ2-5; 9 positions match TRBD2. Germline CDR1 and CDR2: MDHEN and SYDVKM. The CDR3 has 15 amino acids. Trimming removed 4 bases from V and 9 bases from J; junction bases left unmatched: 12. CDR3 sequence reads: CASSWLAGLQAAQYF. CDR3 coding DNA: TGTGCCAGCAGTTGGCTAGCGGGGCTCCAGGCGGCCCAGTACTTC.

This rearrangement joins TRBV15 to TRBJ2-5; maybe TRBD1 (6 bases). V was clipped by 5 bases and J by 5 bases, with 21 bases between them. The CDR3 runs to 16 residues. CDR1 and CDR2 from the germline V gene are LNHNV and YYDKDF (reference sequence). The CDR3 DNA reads TGTGCCACCAGCCCAACTATCCAAGGGGGAGAGGAGACCCAGTACTTC. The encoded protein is CATSPTIQGGEETQYF.

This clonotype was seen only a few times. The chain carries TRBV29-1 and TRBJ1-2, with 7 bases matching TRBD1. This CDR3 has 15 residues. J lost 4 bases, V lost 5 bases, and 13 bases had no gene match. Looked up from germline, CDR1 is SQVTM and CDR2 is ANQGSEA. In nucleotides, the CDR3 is TGCAGCGTTCTAACGAGAACAGGGGCCCCCTATGGCTACACCTTC. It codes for CSVLTRTGAPYGYTF.

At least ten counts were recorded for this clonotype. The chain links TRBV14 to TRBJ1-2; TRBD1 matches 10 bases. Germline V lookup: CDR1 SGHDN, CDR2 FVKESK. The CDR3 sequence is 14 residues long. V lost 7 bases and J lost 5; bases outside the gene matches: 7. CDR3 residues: CASTRTGGWYGYTF. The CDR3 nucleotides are TGTGCCAGCACCCGGACAGGGGGTTGGTATGGCTACACCTTC.

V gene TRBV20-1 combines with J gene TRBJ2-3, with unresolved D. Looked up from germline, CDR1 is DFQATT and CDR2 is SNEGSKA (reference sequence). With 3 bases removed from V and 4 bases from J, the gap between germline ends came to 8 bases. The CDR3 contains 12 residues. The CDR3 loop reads CSASSGPDTQYF. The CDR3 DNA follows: TGCAGTGCTAGTTCCGGCCCAGATACGCAGTATTTT.

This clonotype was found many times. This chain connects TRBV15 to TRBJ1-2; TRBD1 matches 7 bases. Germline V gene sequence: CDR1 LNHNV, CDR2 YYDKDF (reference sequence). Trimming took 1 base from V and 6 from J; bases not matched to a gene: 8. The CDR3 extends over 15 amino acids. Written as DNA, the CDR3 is TGTGCCACCAGCAGAGCCAGGGGGGAGGGAGATGGCTACACCTTC. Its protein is CATSRARGEGDGYTF.

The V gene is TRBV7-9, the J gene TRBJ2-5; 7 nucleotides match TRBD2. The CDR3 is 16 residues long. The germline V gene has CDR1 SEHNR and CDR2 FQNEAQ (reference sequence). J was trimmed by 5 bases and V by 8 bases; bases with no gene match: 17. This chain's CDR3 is CASGSWQSGERETQYF. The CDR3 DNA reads TGTGCCAGCGGGTCCTGGCAAAGCGGGGAACGGGAGACCCAGTACTTC.

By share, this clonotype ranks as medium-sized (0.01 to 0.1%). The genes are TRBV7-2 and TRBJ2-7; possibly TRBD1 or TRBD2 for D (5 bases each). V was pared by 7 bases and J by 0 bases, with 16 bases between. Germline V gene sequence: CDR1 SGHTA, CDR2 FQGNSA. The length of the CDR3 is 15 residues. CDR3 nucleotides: TGTGCCAGCACCCCCCGTTGGGGGAGCTCCTACGAGCAGTACTTC. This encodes CASTPRWGSSYEQYF.

The CDR3 coding sequence is TGCGCCAGCAGCCAGGGGACAGCTAGCAATCAGCCCCAGCATTTT. Amino acid sequence: CASSQGTASNQPQHF. The chain uses TRBV4-3 and TRBJ1-5, with 7 bases aligning to TRBD1. The V gene end was trimmed by 3 bases and the J gene end by 0 bases; junction bases not matched to a gene: 2. This CDR3 spans 15 amino acids. Germline-derived CDR1 and CDR2 are LGHNA and YSLEER.

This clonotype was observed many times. In DNA, the CDR3 is TGTGCCAGCAGTCCCCCGGGACGGTCCTACAATGAGCAGTTCTTC. Protein: CASSPPGRSYNEQFF. The rearrangement links TRBV28 to TRBJ2-1, with D possibly called TRBD1 or TRBD2 (5 bases each). Trimming shortened V by 5 bases and J by 1 base, and 12 bases separated the two germline ends. The germline CDR1 and CDR2 sequences are MDHEN and SYDVKM. The length of the CDR3 is 15 residues. Using reference TRBV28 and TRBJ2-1 for the parts outside the CDR3, the full variable domain is DVKVTQSSRYLVKRTGEKVFLECVQDMDHENMFWYRQDPGLGLRLIYFSYDVKMKEKGDIPEGYSVSREKKERFSLILESASTNQTSMYLCASSPPGRSYNEQFFGPGTRLTVL.

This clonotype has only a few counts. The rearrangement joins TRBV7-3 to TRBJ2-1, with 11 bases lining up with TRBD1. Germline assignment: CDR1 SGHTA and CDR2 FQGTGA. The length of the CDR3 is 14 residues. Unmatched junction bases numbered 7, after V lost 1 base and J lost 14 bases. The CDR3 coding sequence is TGTGCCAGCAGCTTAAACCCTGGACAGGGGGCGAAGTTCTTC. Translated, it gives CASSLNPGQGAKFF.

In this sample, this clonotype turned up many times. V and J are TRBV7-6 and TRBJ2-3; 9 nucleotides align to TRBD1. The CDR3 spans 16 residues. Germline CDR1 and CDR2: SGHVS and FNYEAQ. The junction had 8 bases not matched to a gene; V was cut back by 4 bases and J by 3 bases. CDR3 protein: CASSSKPGQGTDTQYF. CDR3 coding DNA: TGTGCCAGCAGCTCAAAACCGGGACAGGGAACAGATACGCAGTATTTT. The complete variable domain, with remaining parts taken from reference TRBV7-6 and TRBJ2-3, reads GAGVSQSPRYKVTKRGQDVALRCDPISGHVSLYWYRQALGQGPEFLTYFNYEAQQDKSGLPNDRFSAERPEGSISTLTIQRTEQRDSAMYRCASSSKPGQGTDTQYFGPGTRLTVL.

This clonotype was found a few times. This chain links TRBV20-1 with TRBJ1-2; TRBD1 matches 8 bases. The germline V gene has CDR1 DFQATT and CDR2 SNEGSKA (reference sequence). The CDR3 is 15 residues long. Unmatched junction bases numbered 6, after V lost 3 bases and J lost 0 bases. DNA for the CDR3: TGCAGTGCTAGGGTGACAGGGGCAGCTAACTATGGCTACACCTTC. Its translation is CSARVTGAANYGYTF.

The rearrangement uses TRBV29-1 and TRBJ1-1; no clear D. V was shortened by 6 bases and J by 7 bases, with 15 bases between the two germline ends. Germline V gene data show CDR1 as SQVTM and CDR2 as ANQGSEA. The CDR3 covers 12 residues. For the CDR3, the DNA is TGCAGCGTACGGACGGCTCATAGTGAAGCTTTCTTT. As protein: CSVRTAHSEAFF.

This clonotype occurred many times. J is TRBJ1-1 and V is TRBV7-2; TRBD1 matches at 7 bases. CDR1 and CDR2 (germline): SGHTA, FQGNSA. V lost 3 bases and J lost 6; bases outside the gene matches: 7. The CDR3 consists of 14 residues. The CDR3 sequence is CASSFWTGVAEAFF. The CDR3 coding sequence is TGTGCCAGCAGCTTCTGGACAGGAGTCGCTGAAGCTTTCTTT.

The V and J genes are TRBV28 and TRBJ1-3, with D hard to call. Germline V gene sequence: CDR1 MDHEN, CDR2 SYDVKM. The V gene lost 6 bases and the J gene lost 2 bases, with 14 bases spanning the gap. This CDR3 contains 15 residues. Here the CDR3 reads CASSLPGNPGNTIYF. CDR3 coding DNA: TGTGCCAGCAGCCTACCGGGAAACCCTGGAAACACCATATATTTT.

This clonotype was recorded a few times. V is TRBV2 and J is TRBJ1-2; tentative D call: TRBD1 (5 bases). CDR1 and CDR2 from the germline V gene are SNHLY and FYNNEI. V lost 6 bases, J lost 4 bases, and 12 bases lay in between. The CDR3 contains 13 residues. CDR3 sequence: CASRMTVGYGYTF. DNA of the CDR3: TGTGCCAGCAGGATGACAGTAGGCTATGGCTACACCTTC.